Shown below are 11 T cell receptor beta chains from a single sample sequenced in a study of spatial heterogeneity in lung cancer. A single record per CDR3 protein comes from TCRdb applying MiXCR to the 5' RACE reads. Altogether roughly 120,000 distinct CDR3 sequences are present, 10% to 15% being singletons, with the ten largest covering 16%. Documented time point: blood at routine non-recurrence follow-up after resection. The study sequenced unsorted whole RNA from tumor, nontumor lung or frozen PBMC. The sequences come from PBMCs, collected at follow-up. The receptor set was obtained from a male donor with early-stage non-small cell lung cancer.

The V and J genes are TRBV18 and TRBJ1-4, with a tentative D call TRBD1 (6 bases). The CDR3 is 15 residues long. V shed 2 bases and J shed 4 bases, with 11 bases lying between them. Germline lookup yields CDR1 KGHSH and CDR2 LQKENI. CDR3 DNA sequence: TGTGCCAGCTCACCAGTTAACAGGGTTAATGAAAAACTGTTTTTT. It codes for CASSPVNRVNEKLFF.

The chain couples TRBV20-1 to TRBJ2-7, with D perhaps assigned TRBD1 or TRBD2 (5 bases each). The CDR3 is 13 residues long. Germline V gene data show CDR1 as DFQATT and CDR2 as SNEGSKA (reference sequence). Trimming shortened V by 6 bases and J by 2 bases, and 14 bases separated the two germline ends. CDR3 in amino acids: CSALGEAAYEQYF. For the CDR3, the DNA is TGCAGTGCCTTAGGGGAAGCGGCCTACGAGCAGTACTTC.

Details on this clonotype: At one end the junction does not follow the germline gene, possibly because of a read error. The chain combines TRBV5-4 with TRBJ2-3; possibly TRBD1 or TRBD2 for D (6 bases each). The CDR3 contains 17 residues. The germline CDR1 and CDR2 sequences are SGHNT and YYREEE (reference sequence). Here the CDR3 reads CASSLAGTRGGPDTQYF. The CDR3 DNA follows: TGCGCCAGCAGCTTGGCCGGGACACGAGGGGGGCCCGATACGCAGTATTTT.

V usage is TRBV27 and J usage is TRBJ2-3, with D unresolved. The length of the CDR3 is 15 residues. CDR1 and CDR2 from the germline V gene are MNHEY and SMNVEV (reference sequence). Trimming pared 5 bases from V and 0 bases from J, leaving 12 bases between. This chain's CDR3 is CASSLDTPSTDTQYF. The CDR3 nucleotides are TGTGCCAGCAGTCTCGACACACCAAGCACAGATACGCAGTATTTT.

The J gene is TRBJ2-5, the V gene TRBV2, with D tentatively TRBD2 (6 bases). This CDR3 contains 13 residues. Per the germline V gene, CDR1 is SNHLY and CDR2 is FYNNEI. Trimming took 3 bases from V and 5 from J, leaving 10 bases between them. The CDR3 loop is CASSDGGVETQYF. The DNA for the CDR3 is TGTGCCAGCAGTGATGGAGGGGTTGAGACCCAGTACTTC.

CDR3 DNA sequence: TGTGCCTGGAGTGTATGGGGCACCACAGATACGCAGTATTTT. Protein: CAWSVWGTTDTQYF. The chain joins TRBV30 to TRBJ2-3; D might be TRBD1 (5 bases). CDR3 length: 14 amino acids. CDR1 is GTSNPN and CDR2 is SVGIG in the germline V gene (reference sequence). The V end was cut by 0 bases, the J end by 2 bases, with 9 bases between.

The table lists this clonotype with many counts. The V gene is TRBV4-1, the J gene TRBJ2-1, with no clear D. Germline V gives CDR1 MGHRA, CDR2 YSYEKL. V was cut by 0 bases and J by 2 bases, with 14 bases left in between. The CDR3 loop spans 17 amino acids. In DNA form, the CDR3 reads TGCGCCAGCAGCCAAGAGGCGGCAGGTCGTGCCTACAATGAGCAGTTCTTC. Amino acids: CASSQEAAGRAYNEQFF.

This clonotype was recorded many times. V gene TRBV7-2 combines with J gene TRBJ1-3, with D possibly TRBD1 on 5 matching bases. Germline V lookup: CDR1 SGHTA, CDR2 FQGNSA. V was cut by 3 bases and J by 4 bases, with 10 bases left in between. The CDR3 totals 14 residues. The DNA of the CDR3 is TGTGCCAGCAGCTTGGGTCAGGGCGGAAACACCATATATTTT. Translating it yields CASSLGQGGNTIYF.

This clonotype was seen ten or more times. This chain connects TRBV12-3 or TRBV12-4 to TRBJ2-7; tentatively, D is TRBD1 or TRBD2 (6 bases each). The ends were cut back, 8 bases at V and 4 bases at J, with 30 bases in the middle. This CDR3 is 18 amino acids long. The CDR3 region has the DNA TGTGCCAGCGCGAGGACAGCGGGCGGGGCAGGGGCGTCATACGAGCAGTACTTC. Amino acids: CASARTAGGAGASYEQYF.

In its sample, this clonotype was seen a few times. The V call is TRBV15, the J call TRBJ2-7, with 11 bases that match TRBD1. J gave up 2 bases and V 5 bases, and 8 bases lay outside the gene matches. Germline V gene data show CDR1 as LNHNV and CDR2 as YYDKDF (reference sequence). This CDR3 comprises 16 residues. The CDR3 nucleotides are TGTGCCACCAGCGCCAGAATGGGACAGGGGGCCTACGAGCAGTACTTC. It encodes CATSARMGQGAYEQYF.

Turning to this clonotype: A much more abundant neighbour one base away suggests this may be a read error. V and J are TRBV29-1 and TRBJ2-7; unclear D gene. Looked up from germline, CDR1 is SQVTM and CDR2 is ANQGSEA. The CDR3 is made up of 12 amino acids. Trimming stripped 2 bases from V and 2 bases from J, with 7 bases between. The DNA for the CDR3 is TGCAGCGTTGAATCAGAGGCCTACGAGCAGTACTTC. Its protein is CSVESEAYEQYF.